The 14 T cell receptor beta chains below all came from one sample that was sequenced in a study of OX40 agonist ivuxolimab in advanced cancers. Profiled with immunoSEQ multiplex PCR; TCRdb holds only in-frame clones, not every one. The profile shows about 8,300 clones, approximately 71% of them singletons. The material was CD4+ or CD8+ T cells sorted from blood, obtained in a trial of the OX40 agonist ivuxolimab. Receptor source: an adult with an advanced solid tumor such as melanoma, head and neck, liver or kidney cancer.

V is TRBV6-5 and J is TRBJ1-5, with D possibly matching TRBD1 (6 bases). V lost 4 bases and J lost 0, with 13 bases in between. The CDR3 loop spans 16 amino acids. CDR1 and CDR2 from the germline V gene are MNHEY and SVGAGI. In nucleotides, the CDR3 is TGTGCCAGCAGTTTAAGGGGGGGTTATAGCAATCAGCCCCAGCATTTT. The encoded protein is CASSLRGGYSNQPQHF.

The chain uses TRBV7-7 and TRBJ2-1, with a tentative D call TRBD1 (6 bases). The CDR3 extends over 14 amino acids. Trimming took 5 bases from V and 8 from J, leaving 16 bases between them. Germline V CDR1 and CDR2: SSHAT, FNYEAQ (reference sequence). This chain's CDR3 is CASSVRDIIDEQFF. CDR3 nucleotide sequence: TGTGCCAGCAGCGTCCGGGACATTATCGATGAGCAGTTCTTC.

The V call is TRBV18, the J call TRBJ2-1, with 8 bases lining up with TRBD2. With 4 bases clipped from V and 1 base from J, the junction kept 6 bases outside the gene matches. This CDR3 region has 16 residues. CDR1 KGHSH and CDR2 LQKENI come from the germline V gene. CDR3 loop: CASSRPGLVSYNEQFF. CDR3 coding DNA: TGTGCCAGCTCACGACCGGGACTAGTTTCCTACAATGAGCAGTTCTTC.

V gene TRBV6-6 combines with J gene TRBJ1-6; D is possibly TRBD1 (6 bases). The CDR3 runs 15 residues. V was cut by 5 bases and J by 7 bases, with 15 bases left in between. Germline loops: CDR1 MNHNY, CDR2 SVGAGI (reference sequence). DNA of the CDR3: TGTGCCAGCAGTGGGGTCACAGGGATGAATTCACCCCTCCACTTT. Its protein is CASSGVTGMNSPLHF.

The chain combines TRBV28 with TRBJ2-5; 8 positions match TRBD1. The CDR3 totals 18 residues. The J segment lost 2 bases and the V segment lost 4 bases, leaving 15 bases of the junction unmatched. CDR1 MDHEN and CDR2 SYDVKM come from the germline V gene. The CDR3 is CASSSPPTTGGGQETQYF. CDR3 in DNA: TGTGCCAGCAGTTCCCCCCCCACCACAGGGGGTGGACAAGAGACCCAGTACTTC.

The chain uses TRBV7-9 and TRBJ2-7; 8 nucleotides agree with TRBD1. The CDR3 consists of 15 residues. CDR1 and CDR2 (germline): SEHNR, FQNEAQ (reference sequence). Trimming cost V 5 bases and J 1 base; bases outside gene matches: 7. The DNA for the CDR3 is TGTGCCAGCAGCCAAGAGACAGGGGAATCCTACGAGCAGTACTTC. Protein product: CASSQETGESYEQYF.

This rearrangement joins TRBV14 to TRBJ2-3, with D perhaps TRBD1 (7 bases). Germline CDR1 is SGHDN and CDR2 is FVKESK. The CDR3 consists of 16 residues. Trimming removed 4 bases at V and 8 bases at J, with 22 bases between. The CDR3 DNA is TGTGCCAGCAGCCTCCGGACAGGCGGGATTAGGGGTACGCAGTATTTT. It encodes CASSLRTGGIRGTQYF.

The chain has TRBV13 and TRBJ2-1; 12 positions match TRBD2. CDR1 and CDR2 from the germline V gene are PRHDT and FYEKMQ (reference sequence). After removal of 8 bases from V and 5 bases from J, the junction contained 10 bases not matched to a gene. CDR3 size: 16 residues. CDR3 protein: CASGPSGGVYNNEQFF. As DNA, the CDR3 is TGTGCCAGCGGGCCTAGCGGGGGGGTCTACAACAATGAGCAGTTCTTC.

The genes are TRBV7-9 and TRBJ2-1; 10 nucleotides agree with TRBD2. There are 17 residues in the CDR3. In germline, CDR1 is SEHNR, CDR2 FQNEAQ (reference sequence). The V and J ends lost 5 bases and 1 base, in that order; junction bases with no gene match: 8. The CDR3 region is CASSQERGGQSYNEQFF. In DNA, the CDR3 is TGTGCCAGCAGCCAGGAGCGGGGGGGCCAATCCTACAATGAGCAGTTCTTC.

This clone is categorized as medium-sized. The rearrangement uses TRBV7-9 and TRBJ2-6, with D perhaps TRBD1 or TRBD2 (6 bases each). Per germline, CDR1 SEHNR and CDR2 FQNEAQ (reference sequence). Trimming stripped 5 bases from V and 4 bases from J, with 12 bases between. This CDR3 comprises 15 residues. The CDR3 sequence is CASSQGGLGANVLTF. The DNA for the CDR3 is TGTGCCAGCAGCCAAGGGGGGCTCGGGGCCAACGTCCTGACTTTC.

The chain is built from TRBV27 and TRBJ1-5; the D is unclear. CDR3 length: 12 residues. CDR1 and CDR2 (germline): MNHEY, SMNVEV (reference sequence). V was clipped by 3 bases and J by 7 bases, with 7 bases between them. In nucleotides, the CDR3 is TGTGCCAGCAGTTTCACGGGGCAGCCCCAGCATTTT. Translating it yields CASSFTGQPQHF.

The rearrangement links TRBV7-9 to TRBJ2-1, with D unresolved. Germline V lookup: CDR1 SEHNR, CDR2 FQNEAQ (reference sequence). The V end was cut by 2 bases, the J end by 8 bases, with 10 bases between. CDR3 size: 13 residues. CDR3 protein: CASSLSGPHEQFF. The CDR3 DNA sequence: TGTGCCAGCAGCTTATCCGGACCTCATGAGCAGTTCTTC.

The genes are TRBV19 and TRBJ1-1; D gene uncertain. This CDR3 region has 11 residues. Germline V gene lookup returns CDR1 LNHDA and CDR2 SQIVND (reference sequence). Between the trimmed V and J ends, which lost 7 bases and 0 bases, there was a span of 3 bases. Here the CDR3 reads CASNLNTEAFF. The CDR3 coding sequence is TGTGCCAGTAACTTGAACACTGAAGCTTTCTTT.

CDR3: CASSPTSYGYTF. CDR3 sequence (DNA): TGTGCCAGCAGTCCTACGTCCTATGGCTACACCTTC. The rearrangement uses TRBV28 and TRBJ1-2; D remains ambiguous. The V gene lost 5 bases and the J gene lost 4 bases, with 8 bases spanning the gap. CDR3 length equals 12 residues. Germline V gene lookup returns CDR1 MDHEN and CDR2 SYDVKM.